The sequence of this T cell receptor beta chain was determined in a study of T cells in women clearing cervical HPV infection (dated by TCRdb to between 2018 and 2020). Describing the broader study: The cases were some 25 women with histologically confirmed HPV16-related CIN3 or worse, and 2 of these cases were invasive cancers. The parent cohort enrolled roughly 9,300 women aged 18 or older in Guanacaste, Costa Rica, in about 1992 to 1995 and followed the women for less than nine years. Controls were 25 to 30 women whose single incident HPV16 infection cleared within 12 months without precancer or cancer developing. HLA typing was available for only a few women, so HLA type could not be excluded as a confounder. As quality controls, five blinded duplicates were added to each group, bringing the total to roughly 60 samples made up of around 50 participants and 10 replicates. Blood from cases was collected at the visit where the lesion was first found, while blood from controls was collected once the infection could no longer be detected. Cases and controls were matched on year of sample collection and on age within five years. For cases, a median interval of roughly 150 days, with an interquartile range of 90 to 200 days, was observed between lesion detection and blood sampling. Cases had a median age of around 34 years compared with 38 to 40 for controls, and baseline characteristics showed no significant differences between the groups. The exploratory proof-of-principle case-control study was nested within the Guanacaste HPV Natural History Study in Costa Rica and compared TCR repertoires across cervical HPV16 outcomes.

Every participant had a single incident cervical HPV16 infection, and prevalent HPV16 infections were excluded. Cervical HPV DNA was detected with MY09/MY11 PCR, and genotyping was done with dot-blot hybridization. Roughly 15 mL of heparinized blood were centrifuged, and the buffy coat was aliquoted, frozen at -30°C, then stored at -80°C. Genomic DNA was extracted from buffy coat specimens using QIAGEN kits. The V end gives up 3 bases and the J end 5 bases, leaving 8 bases in the junction not matched to a gene. Reading the germline V gene (reference sequence) gives CDR1 DFQATT and CDR2 SNEGSKA. The CDR3, cysteine through phenylalanine, is 15 amino acids long. Only the CDR3 bases that were read are kept: 36 of them, in frame from base 1. As concerns this clone: There is no known antigen for this receptor. From the germline J gene comes the end of the CDR3, since the read stops 3 residues before it.

Beyond this particular receptor, the publication reports: Because the number of T cells per sample was unknown, the richness differences could reflect varying T-cell content rather than repertoire biology. Because of the cross-sectional design, the study could not determine whether the associations came before infection or resulted from infection, and neither effector/memory subsets nor HPV-specific T cells were isolated. TRBV6-7 relative abundance was lower in cases than in controls (about 0.099% versus 0.16%; Bonferroni P = 0.0008). TCR repertoire richness was significantly higher in CIN3+ cases than in controls across sequencing depths, while evenness did not differ. Random forest classifiers that combined richness and V gene abundances separated cases from controls with an estimated AUC of approximately 0.78.

TCR beta CDR3 regions were amplified by multiplex PCR using the immunoSEQ assay from an average of roughly 1,300 ng genomic DNA per sample. The assay corrected primer bias using a complete synthetic TCR repertoire to establish an amplification baseline. The amplicons were sequenced using the Illumina platform. Concerning the study's data processing: Sequence errors were corrected by clustering with frequency ratios and a modified nearest-neighbor algorithm, and the sequences were then analyzed in the immunoSEQ Analyzer using IMGT gene definitions. TCR richness and evenness were averaged over 20 rarefaction repeats at each rarefaction depth, excluding samples with fewer sequences than the depth. Wilcoxon rank sum tests with FDR correction were used to compare V, D and J gene relative abundances between the groups. For the blinded duplicates, the intraclass correlation was 90% to 97% for TCR richness and averaged roughly 75% across around 66 gene segments. TCRdb re-hosts the immuneACCESS table, in-frame sequences only. Its copies lack some clones; in the studies checked, an unresolved V gene accounts for under half of them, and the cause for the rest is not known. Clonal size and the V and J genes are those of that table, whereas D and trimming came from the DNA. The sample table records about 22,000 clones. The biggest ten clones account for less than 6% of the sample.

The TCR comes from a woman between 18 and 70 years old with a cervical HPV16 infection that either progressed to CIN3+ or cleared (not recorded which). The chain was built from TRBV20-1 and TRBJ2-7; 12 of the junction bases match TRBD2. Sequencing was done on a sample of blood buffy coat. The CDR3 in this case is CSASYLAGGPDEQYF. CDR3 DNA (partial): TGCAGTGCTAGTTACCTAGCGGGAGGGCCGGACGAG.